This TCR beta chain was found in a study of T cell responses to AZD1222 COVID-19 vaccine. Germline V gene sequence: CDR1 SGHKS, CDR2 YYEKEE (reference sequence). V was trimmed by 3 bases and J by 2 bases, leaving 10 bases between them. This CDR3 spans 14 amino acids. Some clones are missing from TCRdb's copy, which holds only in-frame ones; the method was immunoSEQ multiplex PCR. This sample has 250,000 to 300,000 clones, with about 94% found just once. This TCR came from an adult who received the AZD1222 COVID-19 vaccine. The source was peripheral blood, collected 28 days after the second AZD1222 dose. The chain couples TRBV5-5 to TRBJ2-3, with D possibly matching TRBD1 (5 bases). The CDR3 sequence: CASSWSGPTDTQYF. As DNA, the CDR3 is TGTGCCAGCAGCTGGTCAGGGCCCACAGATACGCAGTATTTT.